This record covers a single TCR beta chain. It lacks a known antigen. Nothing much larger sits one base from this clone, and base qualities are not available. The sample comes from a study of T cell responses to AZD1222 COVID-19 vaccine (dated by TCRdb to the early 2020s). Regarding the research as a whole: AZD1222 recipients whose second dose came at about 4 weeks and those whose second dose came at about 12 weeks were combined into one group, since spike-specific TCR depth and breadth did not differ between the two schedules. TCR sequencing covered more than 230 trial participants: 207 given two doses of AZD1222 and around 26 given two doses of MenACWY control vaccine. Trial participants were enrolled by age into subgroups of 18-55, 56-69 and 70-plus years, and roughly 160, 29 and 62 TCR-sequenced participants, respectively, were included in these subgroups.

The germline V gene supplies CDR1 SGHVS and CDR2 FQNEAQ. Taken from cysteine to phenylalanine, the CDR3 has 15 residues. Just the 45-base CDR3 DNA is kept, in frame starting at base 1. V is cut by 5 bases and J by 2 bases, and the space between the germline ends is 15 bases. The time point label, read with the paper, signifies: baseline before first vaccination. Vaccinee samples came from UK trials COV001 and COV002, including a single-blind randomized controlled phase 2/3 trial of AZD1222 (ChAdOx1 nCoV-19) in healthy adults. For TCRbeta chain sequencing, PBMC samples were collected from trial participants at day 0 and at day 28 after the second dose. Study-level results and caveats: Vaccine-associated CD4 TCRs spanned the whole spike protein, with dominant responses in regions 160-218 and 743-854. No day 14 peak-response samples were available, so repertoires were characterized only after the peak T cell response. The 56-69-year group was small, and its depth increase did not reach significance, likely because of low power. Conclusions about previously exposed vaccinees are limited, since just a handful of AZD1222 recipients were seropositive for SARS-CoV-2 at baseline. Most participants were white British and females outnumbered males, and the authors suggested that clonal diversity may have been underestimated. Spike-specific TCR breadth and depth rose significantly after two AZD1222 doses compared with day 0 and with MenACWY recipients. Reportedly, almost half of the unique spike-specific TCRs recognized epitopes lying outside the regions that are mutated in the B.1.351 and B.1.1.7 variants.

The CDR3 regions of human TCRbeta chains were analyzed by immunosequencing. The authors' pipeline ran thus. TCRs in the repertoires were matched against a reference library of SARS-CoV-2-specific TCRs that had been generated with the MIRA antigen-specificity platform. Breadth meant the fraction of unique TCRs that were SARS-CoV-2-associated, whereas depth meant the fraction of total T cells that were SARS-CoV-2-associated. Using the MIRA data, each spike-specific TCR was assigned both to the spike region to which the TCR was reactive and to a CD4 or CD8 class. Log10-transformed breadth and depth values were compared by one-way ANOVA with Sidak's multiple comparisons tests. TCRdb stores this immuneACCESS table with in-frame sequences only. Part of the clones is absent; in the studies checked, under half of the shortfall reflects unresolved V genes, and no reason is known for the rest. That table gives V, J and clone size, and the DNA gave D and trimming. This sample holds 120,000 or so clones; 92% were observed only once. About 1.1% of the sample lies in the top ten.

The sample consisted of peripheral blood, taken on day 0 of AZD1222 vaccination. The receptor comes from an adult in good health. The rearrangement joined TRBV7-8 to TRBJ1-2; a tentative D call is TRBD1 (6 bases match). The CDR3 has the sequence CASSTYRVGNYGYTF. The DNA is TGTGCCAGCAGCACGTACAGGGTAGGGAACTATGGCTACACCTTC.